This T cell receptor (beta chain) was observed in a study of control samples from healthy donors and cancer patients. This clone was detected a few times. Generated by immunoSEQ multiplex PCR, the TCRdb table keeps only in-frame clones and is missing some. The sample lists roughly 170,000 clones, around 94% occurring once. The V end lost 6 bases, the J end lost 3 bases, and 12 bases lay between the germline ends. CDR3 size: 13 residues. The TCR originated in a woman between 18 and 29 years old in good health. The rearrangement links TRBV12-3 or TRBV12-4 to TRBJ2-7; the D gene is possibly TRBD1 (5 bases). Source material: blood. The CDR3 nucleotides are TGTGCCAGCAGCCCTCCAGGGAACTACGAGCAGTACTTC. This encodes CASSPPGNYEQYF.